This T cell receptor (beta chain) was sequenced for a study of blood T cell repertoires in COVID-19. Study overall: The study drew acute and convalescent COVID-19 samples from the United States, Italy and Spain. From T cells, B-cell-depleted T cells, or PBMCs came the material, which was cDNA or gDNA.

Original processing notes: Estimated nucleated cell counts came from reference gene primer amplification. Libraries were prepared by immunoSEQ multiplex PCR; TCRdb keeps only in-frame clonotypes and omits some of them. V and J calls and clone size are as listed in that table; D and trimming were resolved from the DNA. The sample shows some 120,000 clones, roughly 79% of them seen only once. The CDR3 runs 12 residues. Points on this clone: The junction departs from germline at one end; a sequencing error may be responsible.

The specimen was peripheral blood. This chain joins TRBV12-3 or TRBV12-4 and TRBJ2-1; the D gene is possibly TRBD1 (5 bases). This sequence was found in an older man with active or convalescent COVID-19. The CDR3 spells CVSSPGFDEQFF. The CDR3 DNA reads as TGTGTCAGCAGTCCAGGGTTCGATGAGCAGTTCTTC.